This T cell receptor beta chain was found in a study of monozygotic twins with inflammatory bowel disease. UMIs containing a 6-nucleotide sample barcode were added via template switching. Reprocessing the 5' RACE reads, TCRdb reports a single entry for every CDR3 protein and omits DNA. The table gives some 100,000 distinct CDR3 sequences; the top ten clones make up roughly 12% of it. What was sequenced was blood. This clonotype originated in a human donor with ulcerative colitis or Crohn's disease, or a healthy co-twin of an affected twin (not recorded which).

The CDR3: CASSPGHGSTGELFF. The rearrangement uses TRBV3-1 and TRBJ2-2; there is no DNA to check the TCRdb D call of TRBD1. The germline CDR1 and CDR2 sequences are LGHDT and YNNKEL (reference sequence). This CDR3 region has 15 residues.